One sample yielded the 4 T cell receptor beta chains listed below, sequenced in a study of molecular identifiers for immune sequencing clone quantification (dated by TCRdb to the late 2010s). Library generation was performed with PCR. Sequencing instrument: Illumina HiSeq 4000. TCRdb took the public reads, trimmed them with fastp at Q25, ran MiXCR for clone calling and kept in-frame beta chains. Duplicate CDR3 protein sequences are folded into a single record with the most common DNA and genes. A total of more than 450,000 distinct CDR3 sequences appear in this sample, 20% to 25% of them only once. Around 0.86% of the sample rests with the top ten. Source material: naive CD8+ T cells from blood, with Jurkat cell RNA spiked in. The sample's cell subset or site, from its label and the paper: FACS-sorted CD8+CD4-CCR7+CD45RA+ naive T cells. The receptors here all came from a human donor in good health. Some libraries in this study had Jurkat cell RNA spiked in.

This clonotype appeared a few times. V gene TRBV20-1 combines with J gene TRBJ2-7; D is unresolved. CDR3 length: 12 amino acids. In germline, CDR1 is DFQATT, CDR2 SNEGSKA (reference sequence). Trimming shortened V by 3 bases and J by 3 bases, and 9 bases separated the two germline ends. The CDR3 loop is CSASPLDYEQYF. The CDR3 DNA reads TGCAGTGCTAGCCCTTTAGACTACGAGCAGTACTTC.

This chain uses TRBV4-3 with TRBJ2-2; TRBD2 aligns across 8 bases. The V and J ends lost 0 bases and 8 bases, in that order; junction bases with no gene match: 11. The CDR3 sequence is 17 residues long. Germline CDR1 is LGHNA and CDR2 is YSLEER. The CDR3 is CASSQDPYFSGEGELFF. The CDR3 region has the DNA TGCGCCAGCAGCCAAGATCCTTACTTTAGCGGGGAAGGGGAGCTGTTTTTT.

The rearrangement links TRBV4-3 to TRBJ2-2, with D maybe TRBD1 (8 bases). The CDR3 spans 15 residues. V lost 1 base to trimming and J lost 6 bases, with 12 bases between them. Germline V gene sequence: CDR1 LGHNA, CDR2 YSLEER. CDR3: CASSQGTGGAGELFF. CDR3 nucleotides: TGCGCCAGCAGCCAAGGAACAGGGGGGGCCGGGGAGCTGTTTTTT.

At least ten counts were recorded for this clonotype. The chain couples TRBV29-1 to TRBJ1-4; unclear D gene. Germline loops: CDR1 SQVTM, CDR2 ANQGSEA. The CDR3 is made up of 11 amino acids. The V end was cut by 8 bases, the J end by 3 bases, with 7 bases between. CDR3 sequence: CSLGANEKLFF. DNA of the CDR3: TGCAGCTTGGGAGCTAATGAAAAACTGTTTTTT.